The 29 T cell receptor beta chains presented below share a single source sample, sequenced in a study of shared clonotypes between healthy human individuals (dated by TCRdb to the early 2020s). The library relied on the immunoSEQ multiplex PCR assay. TCRdb's version of the immuneACCESS table is confined to in-frame rearrangements and falls short of the full clone set. An unresolved V gene accounts for under half of the shortfall where checked; the remainder is of unknown origin. Recorded for this sample are about 1,900,000 clones; about 94% of them occurred a single time. The ten largest account for more than 0.9% of the sample. CD8 naive samples were obtained by positive selection for CCR7 among CD45RO-negative cells, yielding a CD45RA+CCR7+ population from which TemRA cells were excluded. The sequencing sample was made of naive CD8+ T cells sorted from blood. Per the publication, the cell subset or site label means: CD45RA+CCR7+. The receptors come from a man aged 18-30 years in good health.

The chain links TRBV4-1 to TRBJ2-7; TRBD1 is a possible D gene (6 bases). Per the germline V gene, CDR1 is MGHRA and CDR2 is YSYEKL. Trimming pared 4 bases from V and 2 bases from J, leaving 9 bases between. The CDR3 contains 13 residues. For the CDR3, the DNA is TGCGCCAGCAGCCCCCGGACAGCCTACGAGCAGTACTTC. Its translation is CASSPRTAYEQYF.

This clone was recorded once. The chain is built from TRBV30 and TRBJ1-1; 7 nucleotides line up with TRBD1. In germline, CDR1 is GTSNPN, CDR2 SVGIG (reference sequence). Losses at the gene ends were 0 bases for V and 8 bases for J; bases not matched to a gene: 0. The length of the CDR3 is 11 residues. CDR3 loop: CAWSVQGEAFF. In nucleotides, the CDR3 is TGTGCCTGGAGTGTACAGGGGGAAGCTTTCTTT.

This chain connects TRBV27 to TRBJ2-1, with 7 bases fitting TRBD1. This CDR3 contains 12 residues. Germline V gene lookup returns CDR1 MNHEY and CDR2 SMNVEV (reference sequence). Germline trimming cut 5 bases from V and 8 bases from J; bases unmatched to any gene: 3. The CDR3, as DNA: TGTGCCAGCAGTCCCCAGGGGGATGAGCAGTTCTTC. It translates to CASSPQGDEQFF.

The chain carries TRBV11-2 and TRBJ1-1; 8 bases map to TRBD1. Germline values: CDR1 SGHAT, CDR2 FQNNGV. The J segment lost 0 bases and the V segment lost 4 bases, leaving 10 bases of the junction unmatched. The CDR3 runs 17 residues. CDR3 amino acids: CASSSRRQGYMNTEAFF. The CDR3 coding sequence is TGTGCCAGCAGCTCCCGCCGACAGGGGTACATGAACACTGAAGCTTTCTTT.

This rearrangement joins TRBV4-1 to TRBJ2-3, with TRBD2 matching 13 bases. J lost 4 bases, V lost 4 bases, and 5 bases had no gene match. The CDR3 extends over 16 amino acids. CDR1 and CDR2 from the germline V gene are MGHRA and YSYEKL. For the CDR3, the DNA is TGCGCCAGCAGCCCTAGGACTAGCGGGAGCGCAGATACGCAGTATTTT. Amino acids: CASSPRTSGSADTQYF.

About this clone: Sequence at one end of the junction differs from germline and may be a read error. The rearrangement uses TRBV11-2 and TRBJ2-3, with 7 bases matching TRBD2. The CDR3 is 15 residues long. Germline V gives CDR1 SGHAT, CDR2 FQNNGV. CDR3 residues: CASSLASTSKDTQYF. The CDR3, as DNA: TGTGCCAGCAGCTTAGCGTCGACTAGCAAAGATACGCAGTATTTT.

This clone is a singleton in its sample. Different DNA sequences within this sample yield the same CDR3. The chain employs TRBV9 and TRBJ2-5; D is unclear. V gave up 4 bases and J gave up 4 bases, with 8 bases separating them. The CDR3 runs to 12 residues. Germline V gene data show CDR1 as SGDLS and CDR2 as YYNGEE. The CDR3: CASSPRGETQYF. The CDR3 nucleotides are TGTGCCAGCAGCCCCCGAGGAGAGACCCAGTACTTC.

Note on this clone: Other nucleotide sequences in the sample specify the same CDR3. J is TRBJ2-3 and V is TRBV29-1; D tentatively reads TRBD1 or TRBD2 (5 bases each). CDR1 is SQVTM and CDR2 is ANQGSEA in the germline V gene. The CDR3 is made up of 12 amino acids. V was clipped by 4 bases and J by 4 bases, with 9 bases between them. This CDR3 is CSVVGRADTQYF. CDR3 sequence (DNA): TGCAGCGTTGTGGGACGAGCAGATACGCAGTATTTT.

As for this clone: The same CDR3 also results from other DNA sequences found in this sample. V gene TRBV4-2 combines with J gene TRBJ2-1; no reliable D call. V lost 1 base and J lost 9, with 4 bases in between. Germline CDR1 LGHNA, CDR2 YNFKEQ. CDR3 length: 11 amino acids. CDR3 residues: CASSQGGEQFF. CDR3 in DNA: TGTGCCAGCAGCCAAGGTGGTGAGCAGTTCTTC.

This clone was recorded only once. This chain connects TRBV7-9 to TRBJ2-5; 8 bases match TRBD1. V trimming: 4 bases; J trimming: 5 bases; junction bases outside the gene matches: 12. CDR3 length equals 16 residues. Germline CDR1 and CDR2: SEHNR and FQNEAQ (reference sequence). In nucleotides, the CDR3 is TGTGCCAGCAGCTCAATGGGTGGACAGGGCTGGGAGACCCAGTACTTC. This gives the protein CASSSMGGQGWETQYF.

This chain uses TRBV7-9 with TRBJ2-1; D tentatively reads TRBD1 or TRBD2 (5 bases each). V lost 5 bases, J lost 5 bases, and 13 bases lay in between. The V gene's germline CDR1 is SEHNR and CDR2 FQNEAQ (reference sequence). CDR3 length: 14 residues. CDR3 sequence: CASSPHLGDNEQFF. In DNA, the CDR3 is TGTGCCAGCAGCCCCCACTTGGGGGACAATGAGCAGTTCTTC.

The chain is built from TRBV5-6 and TRBJ1-1; 7 bases align to TRBD1. This CDR3 has 14 residues. Germline assignment: CDR1 SGHDT and CDR2 YYEEEE. V lost 4 bases to trimming and J lost 1 base; unmatched junction nucleotides: 4. The CDR3 region has the DNA TGTGCCAGCAGCATTAACAGGGGGAACACTGAAGCTTTCTTT. It translates to CASSINRGNTEAFF. The whole variable domain, remainder taken from reference TRBV5-6 and TRBJ1-1, is DAGVTQSPTHLIKTRGQQVTLRCSPKSGHDTVSWYQQALGQGPQFIFQYYEEEERQRGNFPDRFSGHQFPNYSSELNVNALLLGDSALYLCASSINRGNTEAFFGQGTRLTVV.

The chain couples TRBV7-6 to TRBJ2-1, with TRBD2 matching 7 bases. The junction had 1 base not matched to a gene; V was cut back by 0 bases and J by 2 bases. Germline V gene data show CDR1 as SGHVS and CDR2 as FNYEAQ. CDR3 length: 15 amino acids. The CDR3, as DNA: TGTGCCAGCAGCTTAGCCGGGACTACCTACAATGAGCAGTTCTTC. Amino acid sequence: CASSLAGTTYNEQFF.

The V and J genes are TRBV10-2 and TRBJ2-2; tentative D call: TRBD2 (7 bases). The CDR3 covers 14 residues. CDR1 and CDR2 from the germline V gene are WSHSY and SAAADI. V was cut by 6 bases and J by 4 bases, with 12 bases left in between. In DNA form, the CDR3 reads TGCGCCAGCAGGATGGGGGGGCCCACCGGGGAGCTGTTTTTT. Translating it yields CASRMGGPTGELFF.

V usage is TRBV7-9 and J usage is TRBJ2-1; maybe TRBD2 (6 bases). Per the germline V gene, CDR1 is SEHNR and CDR2 is FQNEAQ (reference sequence). The CDR3 consists of 15 residues. The V gene lost 5 bases and the J gene lost 0 bases, with 11 bases spanning the gap. The CDR3 loop reads CASSTRTISYNEQFF. As DNA, the CDR3 is TGTGCCAGCAGCACCCGGACTATCTCCTACAATGAGCAGTTCTTC.

This clone was seen just once. This chain uses TRBV10-2 with TRBJ1-4; the D gene is possibly TRBD1 (6 bases). Germline V lookup: CDR1 WSHSY, CDR2 SAAADI. V was clipped by 5 bases and J by 7 bases, with 17 bases between them. The CDR3 consists of 15 residues. Written as DNA, the CDR3 is TGCGCCAGCAGTCCTAAGGGGGGAATGGTTGAAAAACTGTTTTTT. Translated, it gives CASSPKGGMVEKLFF.

As for this clone: The same CDR3 is also encoded by other DNA sequences in this sample. The rearrangement uses TRBV9 and TRBJ2-7; no definite D call. The CDR3 is 13 residues long. V was pared by 2 bases and J by 4 bases, with 10 bases between. Per the germline V gene, CDR1 is SGDLS and CDR2 is YYNGEE. Written as DNA, the CDR3 is TGTGCCAGCAGCGTTGGGGAAGGGTACGAGCAGTACTTC. Its protein is CASSVGEGYEQYF.

This sequence joins TRBV7-5 and TRBJ1-6. TRBV7-5 counts as a pseudogene. CDR3 size: 13 residues. The CDR3 protein is CARSIWVSSPLHF. The CDR3 nucleotides read TGTGCCAGAAGCATCTGGGTAAGCTCACCCCTCCACTTT.

On this clone: Other DNA sequences from this sample encode an identical CDR3 as well. V is TRBV5-6 and J is TRBJ2-7, with 7 nucleotides matching TRBD2. CDR3 length equals 11 residues. Germline lookup yields CDR1 SGHDT and CDR2 YYEEEE. V was clipped by 4 bases and J by 6 bases; unmatched bases: 1. The CDR3 region is CASSAGVEQYF. CDR3 in DNA: TGTGCCAGCAGCGCGGGAGTCGAGCAGTACTTC. The full variable domain, in which reference TRBV5-6 and TRBJ2-7 provide the parts outside the CDR3, is DAGVTQSPTHLIKTRGQQVTLRCSPKSGHDTVSWYQQALGQGPQFIFQYYEEEERQRGNFPDRFSGHQFPNYSSELNVNALLLGDSALYLCASSAGVEQYFGPGTRLTVT.

About this clone: Other DNA sequences of this sample code for an identical CDR3. This sequence joins TRBV5-4 and TRBJ2-2; 8 bases are a match to TRBD1. This CDR3 contains 13 residues. Germline lookup yields CDR1 SGHNT and CDR2 YYREEE (reference sequence). V was pared by 4 bases and J by 6 bases, with 2 bases of the junction left unmatched. CDR3 region: CASSQQGAGELFF. The CDR3 region has the DNA TGTGCCAGCAGCCAACAGGGGGCCGGGGAGCTGTTTTTT.

The chain recombines TRBV27 with TRBJ2-1; D might be TRBD1 or TRBD2, each matching 5 bases. The CDR3 runs to 12 residues. From germline, CDR1 is MNHEY and CDR2 SMNVEV (reference sequence). V was trimmed by 0 bases and J by 10 bases, leaving 7 bases between them. The CDR3 region is CASSLSWGEQFF. The CDR3 bases are TGTGCCAGCAGTTTATCTTGGGGGGAGCAGTTCTTC.

The chain combines TRBV6-5 with TRBJ2-7, with 13 nucleotides matching TRBD2. The trim removed 6 bases at V and 6 bases at J, leaving 8 bases unmatched. Germline V CDR1 and CDR2: MNHEY, SVGAGI. The CDR3 extends over 15 amino acids. The CDR3 loop reads CASSPLAGGESEQYF. In nucleotides, the CDR3 is TGTGCCAGCAGCCCACTAGCGGGAGGGGAAAGCGAGCAGTACTTC.

V usage is TRBV18 and J usage is TRBJ2-7; maybe TRBD2 (5 bases). Trimming stripped 5 bases from V and 2 bases from J, with 19 bases between. The V gene's germline CDR1 is KGHSH and CDR2 LQKENI. This CDR3 comprises 16 residues. The CDR3 bases are TGTGCCAGCTCATCGCGCTCCGGACTCGACACCTACGAGCAGTACTTC. This codes for CASSSRSGLDTYEQYF.

The count of this clone is one. The chain combines TRBV6-1 with TRBJ1-5; D is perhaps TRBD1 (6 bases). Trimming shortened V by 11 bases and J by 4 bases, and 18 bases separated the two germline ends. The CDR3 spans 14 residues. Germline values: CDR1 MNHNS, CDR2 SASEGT. The CDR3 loop reads CAARPEQGNQPQHF. The DNA of the CDR3 is TGTGCCGCTAGGCCCGAACAGGGAAATCAGCCCCAGCATTTT.

A single count supports this clone. The rearrangement links TRBV19 to TRBJ1-4; D not certain. The V gene lost 7 bases and the J gene lost 0 bases, with 6 bases spanning the gap. The germline V gene has CDR1 LNHDA and CDR2 SQIVND (reference sequence). The CDR3 is made up of 13 amino acids. DNA of the CDR3: TGTGCCAGTAAGAAAGCAACTAATGAAAAACTGTTTTTT. The encoded protein is CASKKATNEKLFF. The full variable domain, completed using reference TRBV19 and TRBJ1-4, is DGGITQSPKYLFRKEGQNVTLSCEQNLNHDAMYWYRQDPGQGLRLIYYSQIVNDFQKGDIAEGYSVSREKKESFPLTVTSAQKNPTAFYLCASKKATNEKLFFGSGTQLSVL.

The CDR3 region is CASSSRALIHEQYF. As DNA, the CDR3 is TGTGCCAGCAGCAGCCGCGCCTTAATCCACGAGCAGTACTTC. The rearrangement uses TRBV28 and TRBJ2-7; D is ambiguous. This CDR3 comprises 14 residues. Germline loops: CDR1 MDHEN, CDR2 SYDVKM. V lost 6 bases to trimming and J lost 5 bases, with 17 bases between them.

The CDR3 here is CASSLDRRGDTEAFF. The CDR3 DNA reads TGTGCCAGCAGCTTAGATCGGAGGGGGGACACTGAAGCTTTCTTT. The chain is built from TRBV11-2 and TRBJ1-1; D may be TRBD1 (6 bases). The CDR3 covers 15 residues. Germline CDR1 is SGHAT and CDR2 is FQNNGV. Deletions cut 0 bases from V and 3 bases from J, with 11 bases between.

This clone was seen a single time. This sequence joins TRBV11-2 and TRBJ1-1, with D perhaps TRBD1 (6 bases). Germline lookup yields CDR1 SGHAT and CDR2 FQNNGV. Trimming left V 1 base short and J 1 base short, with 13 bases between. The CDR3 is 16 residues long. The CDR3 region has the DNA TGTGCCAGCAGCTTAGTTATGGGGGGCCCGAACACTGAAGCTTTCTTT. Protein sequence: CASSLVMGGPNTEAFF.

Remarks on this clone: This sample includes further DNA sequences coding for the same CDR3. The chain uses TRBV27 and TRBJ2-3; no definite D call. The germline V gene has CDR1 MNHEY and CDR2 SMNVEV (reference sequence). This CDR3 spans 14 amino acids. V shed 3 bases and J shed 0 bases, with 7 bases lying between them. This CDR3 reads CASSLLSSTDTQYF. The CDR3 nucleotides read TGTGCCAGCAGTTTGTTAAGTAGCACAGATACGCAGTATTTT.